Listed below are T cell receptor beta chains from one sample, sequenced in a study of neurological immune-mediated disorders. In TCRdb, the 5' RACE reads were re-called with MiXCR into one record per CDR3 protein. The table has approximately 44,000 distinct CDR3 sequences, approximately 5.8% seen once. Sequencing was done on a sample of CD4+ T cells from blood. These receptors originate from a woman under 30 with multiple sclerosis. The CDR3 runs from the conserved cysteine through the conserved F or W. Each record gives: D gene, clone size, J gene, V gene, CDR3 protein, CDR3 DNA. A D gene is named only where the DNA matches it firmly. The listing skips clone size in some rows; elsewhere it reads once, few, many or a size class.

NA | many | TRBJ1-4 | TRBV12-3/TRBV12-4 | CASSRDGREKLFF | TGTGCCAGCAGTCGGGACGGTAGGGAAAAACTGTTTTTT
NA | many | TRBJ2-2 | TRBV5-5 | CASSPGQLNTGELFF | TGTGCCAGCAGCCCCGGACAGCTGAACACCGGGGAGCTGTTTTTT
NA | many | TRBJ1-5 | TRBV12-3/TRBV12-4 | CASTGESSWRGNQPQHF | TGTGCCAGCACCGGAGAGAGTTCCTGGAGAGGCAATCAGCCCCAGCATTTT
TRBD2 | many | TRBJ2-1 | TRBV7-2 | CASSFRGRAGNEQFF | TGTGCCAGCAGCTTTCGCGGGAGGGCCGGAAATGAGCAGTTCTTC
NA | many | TRBJ1-1 | TRBV5-5 | CASSPAEGRVNTEAFF | TGTGCCAGCAGCCCCGCGGAAGGGAGGGTGAACACTGAAGCTTTCTTT
NA | NA | TRBJ2-3 | TRBV15 | CATSRGGRLTDTQYF | TGTGCCACCAGCAGAGGGGGGAGGCTCACAGATACGCAGTATTTT
NA | many | TRBJ1-1 | TRBV9 | CASSVEGRLNTEAFF | TGTGCCAGCAGCGTAGAAGGCCGTTTGAACACTGAAGCTTTCTTT
NA | NA | TRBJ2-2 | TRBV5-1 | CASSLEQASTGELFF | TGCGCCAGCAGCTTGGAGCAGGCGAGCACCGGGGAGCTGTTTTTT
TRBD1 | many | TRBJ1-5 | TRBV20-1 | CSATGNRGGNQPQHF | TGCAGTGCTACAGGAAACAGGGGTGGGAATCAGCCCCAGCATTTT
NA | many | TRBJ1-5 | TRBV18 | CASSPSRGSQHF | TGTGCCAGCTCACCATCTCGGGGTTCCCAGCATTTT
NA | many | TRBJ2-7 | TRBV6-6 | CASSYGTWSYEQYF | TGTGCCAGCAGTTACGGGACATGGTCCTACGAGCAGTACTTC
NA | many | TRBJ1-1 | TRBV5-5 | CASNAGAINTEAFF | TGTGCCAGCAACGCGGGAGCGATTAACACTGAAGCTTTCTTT
TRBD1 | many | TRBJ1-2 | TRBV6-5 | CASSQSTGTGLGYTF | TGTGCCAGCAGTCAATCGACCGGGACAGGGTTAGGCTACACCTTC
TRBD1 | NA | TRBJ2-6 | TRBV30 | CAWRTGPGANVLTF | TGTGCCTGGCGGACAGGGCCTGGGGCCAACGTCCTGACTTTC